This TCR beta chain was recorded in a study of post-analysis software for immune sequencing data. Across the study: Multiple sclerosis in the patients followed relapsing-remitting, secondary progressive and progressive-relapsing courses. Regarding the study as a whole: Strong same-batch co-clustering of samples appeared with F measure clustering. Normalized Chao1 diversity was significantly lower in multiple sclerosis patients than in controls. Controls showed lower frequencies than patients for five TRBV segments, and TRBV5-6, TRBV5-1 and TRBV20-1 were among these.

Unique molecular identifiers tagged the TCR beta cDNA libraries. Out of roughly 0.95 to 11 million T cells, 470,000 or so cDNA molecules were generated. From the PCR reads, TCRdb called clonotypes with MiXCR, one entry per CDR3 protein. Of approximately 770,000 distinct CDR3 sequences in the sample, 35% to 55% were seen once. Concerning this clonotype itself: Its cognate antigen is unknown.

Germline V gene data show CDR1 as SEHNR and CDR2 as FQNEAQ (reference sequence). This CDR3 region has 15 residues. Trimming took 5 bases from V and 5 from J; bases not matched to a gene: 8. Sequencing used blood. The V gene is TRBV7-9, the J gene TRBJ2-4, with 8 positions matching TRBD1. The source of this sequence is a girl aged 10 to 17 with multiple sclerosis. For the CDR3, the DNA is TGTGCCAGCAGCCTGGGGGCAGGGGGCGAAAACATTCAGTACTTC. Translated: CASSLGAGGENIQYF. The full variable domain, completed using reference TRBV7-9 and TRBJ2-4, is DTGVSQNPRHKITKRGQNVTFRCDPISEHNRLYWYRQTLGQGPEFLTYFQNEAQLEKSRLLSDRFSAERPKGSFSTLEIQRTEQGDSAMYLCASSLGAGGENIQYFGAGTRLSVL.